The source of this TCR beta chain is a study of blood T cell repertoires in COVID-19. Germline CDR1 is SGHTA and CDR2 is FQGTGA. The CDR3 has 13 amino acids. V lost 5 bases to trimming and J lost 5 bases; unmatched junction nucleotides: 3. TCRdb's copy holds only in-frame clones and misses some; the assay was immunoSEQ multiplex PCR. The sample yields about 300,000 clones, roughly 85% seen once. The origin of this receptor is a woman in her twenties or thirties who had recovered from COVID-19. V usage is TRBV7-3 and J usage is TRBJ1-2; 9 nucleotides match TRBD1. Sequenced: PBMCs or T cells enriched from blood (not recorded which). For the CDR3, the DNA is TGTGCCAGCAGCCCGGGGACAGGGTATGGCTACACCTTC. Protein: CASSPGTGYGYTF. The complete variable domain, with remaining parts taken from reference TRBV7-3 and TRBJ1-2, reads GAGVSQTPSNKVTEKGKYVELRCDPISGHTALYWYRQSLGQGPEFLIYFQGTGAADDSGLPNDRFFAVRPEGSVSTLKIQRTERGDSAVYLCASSPGTGYGYTFGSGTRLTVV.